These T cell receptor beta chains were read from a single sample in a study of T cells in Graves' hyperthyroidism and ophthalmopathy. TCRdb fed the multiplex PCR reads into MiXCR, producing one record per CDR3 protein. The table shows 500,000 to 750,000 distinct CDR3 sequences, with 14% occurring only once. Sequenced input: blood. These receptors were collected from a woman under 30 with Graves' ophthalmopathy. The CDR3 runs from the conserved cysteine through the conserved F or W. D genes are given only for firm matches. Part of the rows lack a size; the others show once, few, many or a class for expanded clones.

abundance,j_gene,d_gene,len,v_gene,CDR3aa,CDR3nt
many,TRBJ2-3,TRBD2,16,TRBV5-1,CASSSRLAGFTDTQYF,TGCGCCAGCAGCTCCCGACTAGCGGGTTTCACAGATACGCAGTATTTT
few,TRBJ2-3,.,13,TRBV24-1,CATSVGDTDTQYF,TGTGCCACCAGTGTTGGGGACACAGATACGCAGTATTTT
few,TRBJ1-1,.,12,TRBV24-1,CATSDYRNRAFF,TGTGCCACCAGTGATTACAGGAATCGAGCTTTCTTT
.,TRBJ1-4,.,15,TRBV12-3/TRBV12-4,CASSPAGGVGEKLFF,TGTGCCAGCAGTCCCGCCGGTGGGGTGGGAGAAAAACTGTTTTTT
few,TRBJ2-1,TRBD1,16,TRBV5-1,CASSLDRGSGYNEQFF,TGCGCCAGCAGCTTGGACAGGGGAAGTGGGTACAATGAGCAGTTCTTC
.,TRBJ1-2,TRBD1,15,TRBV9,CASSVLGQALYGYTF,TGTGCCAGCAGCGTTCTGGGACAGGCGCTCTATGGCTACACCTTC
few,TRBJ2-1,TRBD2,17,TRBV5-1,CASSRTSGRSWNNEQFF,TGCGCCAGCAGTCGGACTAGCGGGAGGTCTTGGAATAATGAGCAGTTCTTC
many,TRBJ1-3,TRBD1,14,TRBV7-9,CASSLGQGGHTIYF,TGTGCCAGCAGCCTCGGACAGGGGGGACACACCATATATTTT
many,TRBJ1-1,.,15,TRBV19,CASSGLYERNTEAFF,TGTGCCAGTAGTGGGCTGTACGAGAGGAACACTGAAGCTTTCTTT
once,TRBJ2-7,.,14,TRBV7-2,CASSKDTDYYGQYF,TGTGCCAGCAGTAAGGACACGGACTATTACGGGCAGTACTTC
many,TRBJ2-5,.,13,TRBV10-3,CAISLQRPETQYF,TGTGCCATCAGTTTACAGCGTCCGGAGACCCAGTACTTC
.,TRBJ1-5,.,15,TRBV11-2,CASSNGEGGIQPQHF,TGTGCCAGCAGCAACGGGGAGGGAGGGATTCAGCCCCAGCATTTT
.,TRBJ2-5,.,14,TRBV5-8,CASSLPDGAGTQYF,TGTGCCAGCTCACTACCGGACGGGGCGGGGACCCAGTACTTC
few,TRBJ2-1,TRBD2,13,TRBV30,CAWSAQTSREQFF,TGTGCCTGGAGTGCCCAGACTAGCCGTGAGCAGTTCTTC
.,TRBJ1-5,.,12,TRBV11-2,CASSITSAIQHF,TGTGCCAGTAGTATAACGAGCGCTATCCAGCATTTT
many,TRBJ2-1,TRBD2,18,TRBV11-3,CASSFTSGRASSYNEQFF,TGTGCCAGCAGCTTTACTAGCGGGAGGGCGAGCTCCTACAATGAGCAGTTCTTC
.,TRBJ2-7,TRBD2,15,TRBV12-3/TRBV12-4,CASSTTSGRFYEQYF,TGTGCCAGCAGCACGACTAGCGGGAGGTTCTATGAGCAGTACTTC
.,TRBJ2-7,.,12,TRBV27,CASKQGSYEQYF,TGTGCCAGCAAGCAGGGAAGCTACGAGCAGTACTTC
many,TRBJ2-7,.,14,TRBV5-1,CASSLERASYEQYF,TGCGCCAGCAGCTTGGAACGGGCCTCCTACGAGCAGTACTTC
many,TRBJ2-4,.,11,TRBV3-1,CASSLKNIQYF,TGTGCCAGCAGCCTTAAAAACATTCAGTACTTC
few,TRBJ1-2,.,12,TRBV24-1,CATSDQGGGYTF,TGTGCCACCAGTGACCAAGGGGGTGGCTACACCTTC
many,TRBJ2-2,TRBD2,16,TRBV12-3/TRBV12-4,CASSFLAGGPVGELFF,TGTGCCAGCAGTTTTCTAGCGGGAGGGCCGGTCGGGGAGCTGTTTTTT
many,TRBJ1-5,TRBD1,18,TRBV28,CASSPPAYRGRGGQPQHF,TGTGCCAGCAGTCCGCCAGCTTACAGGGGGCGGGGGGGGCAGCCCCAGCATTTT
many,TRBJ1-5,.,15,TRBV27,CASRYDSQGNQPQHF,TGTGCCAGCAGATATGACAGCCAGGGCAATCAGCCCCAGCATTTT
many,TRBJ2-7,.,13,TRBV20-1,CSARLGRKGEQYF,TGCAGTGCGAGGCTGGGGCGCAAAGGGGAGCAGTACTTC
many,TRBJ1-1,TRBD1,16,TRBV6-1,CASSEGQPYMNTEAFF,TGTGCCAGCAGTGAGGGACAGCCCTACATGAACACTGAAGCTTTCTTT
many,TRBJ1-2,TRBD1,14,TRBV12-3/TRBV12-4,CASSLRGQGFGYTF,TGTGCCAGCAGTTTGCGGGGACAGGGGTTTGGCTACACCTTC
many,TRBJ2-1,TRBD2,16,TRBV20-1,CSARDAGTSFYNEQFF,TGCAGTGCTAGGGACGCCGGGACTAGCTTTTACAATGAGCAGTTCTTC
many,TRBJ1-1,TRBD1,15,TRBV6-5,CASSYEGQPNTEAFF,TGTGCCAGCAGTTACGAGGGACAGCCTAACACTGAAGCTTTCTTT
many,TRBJ2-7,.,14,TRBV28,CASSAPGVSYEQYF,TGTGCCAGCAGTGCCCCCGGGGTCTCCTACGAGCAGTACTTC
.,TRBJ2-7,TRBD1,16,TRBV4-3,CASSQGTGDYWYEQYF,TGCGCCAGCAGCCAAGGGACAGGGGATTATTGGTACGAGCAGTACTTC
.,TRBJ1-2,TRBD1,15,TRBV7-2,CASSSSGTGKNGYTF,TGTGCCAGCAGCTCATCCGGGACAGGGAAGAATGGCTACACCTTC
many,TRBJ1-2,TRBD1,15,TRBV11-3,CASSLTRGAGGSYTF,TGTGCCAGCAGCTTAACCCGCGGGGCAGGGGGAAGCTACACCTTC
.,TRBJ2-2,.,16,TRBV25-1,CASRMTGAGDTGELFF,TGTGCCAGCAGAATGACAGGGGCGGGGGACACCGGGGAGCTGTTTTTT
few,TRBJ2-1,.,16,TRBV10-3,CAISPTGSGGYNEQFF,TGTGCCATCAGTCCGACCGGTAGCGGAGGTTACAATGAGCAGTTCTTC
few,TRBJ1-2,.,14,TRBV12-3/TRBV12-4,CASSLTDSAYGYTF,TGTGCCAGCAGCCTAACGGACAGCGCCTATGGCTACACCTTC
many,TRBJ2-5,TRBD2,14,TRBV20-1,CSAFKREGPETQYF,TGCAGTGCCTTCAAGCGGGAGGGCCCGGAGACCCAGTACTTC
many,TRBJ1-2,TRBD1,15,TRBV2,CASSRDSSVPYGYTF,TGTGCCAGCAGTAGGGACAGCTCGGTCCCCTATGGCTACACCTTC
few,TRBJ1-5,.,15,TRBV6-6,CASSYSGQGSEPQHF,TGTGCCAGCAGTTACTCGGGGCAGGGGAGCGAGCCCCAGCATTTT
.,TRBJ1-5,.,15,TRBV20-1,CSARDLGQSNQPQHF,TGCAGTGCTAGAGATCTCGGACAGTCTAATCAGCCCCAGCATTTT